This T cell receptor beta chain comes out of a study of CXCR3-negative and CXCR3-positive naive CD8 T cells. The CDR3 contains 15 residues. Germline CDR1 is DFQATT and CDR2 is SNEGSKA (reference sequence). TRB cDNA was prepared as libraries by UMI-labeled 5' RACE. With the 5' RACE reads reprocessed, TCRdb shows one record per CDR3 protein and no DNA. The table for this sample gives over 5,500 distinct CDR3 sequences. Whole-study results and caveats: Naive cells, whether CXCR3-negative or CXCR3-positive, had similar TRBV-TRBJ usage, while memory cells differed. Diversity proved comparably high across both naive subsets and much lower in memory CD8+ cells. CXCR3-negative naive cells had less hydrophobic TRB CDR3s than did CXCR3-positive naive cells. Surface CD5 looked about the same in the naive subsets, so the authors worked out TCR strength from TRB CDR3 properties.

Considering frequency, this clonotype is medium-sized. Its antigen is still unknown. What was sequenced was naive CXCR3- CD8+ T cells from blood. Subset described: CD45RO-CCR7+CD27+CD95- naive CD8+ T cells lacking CXCR3 (TNR3-). The receptor comes from a human donor in good health. Some clones in this sample may be carry-over from other donors' samples. The chain carries TRBV20-1 and TRBJ1-4. Here the CDR3 reads CSARESLQVNEKLFF.